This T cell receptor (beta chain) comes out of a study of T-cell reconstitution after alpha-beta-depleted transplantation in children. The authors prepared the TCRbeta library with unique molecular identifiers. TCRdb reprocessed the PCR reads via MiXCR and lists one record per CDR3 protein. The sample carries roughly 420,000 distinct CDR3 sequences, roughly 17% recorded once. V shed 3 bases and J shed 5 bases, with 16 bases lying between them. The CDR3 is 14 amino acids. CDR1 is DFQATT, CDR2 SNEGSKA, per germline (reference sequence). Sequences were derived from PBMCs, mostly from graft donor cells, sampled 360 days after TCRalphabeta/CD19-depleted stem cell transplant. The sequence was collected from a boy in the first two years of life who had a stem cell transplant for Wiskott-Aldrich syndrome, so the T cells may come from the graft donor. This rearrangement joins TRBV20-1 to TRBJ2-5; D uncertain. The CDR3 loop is CSARFIIPGETQYF. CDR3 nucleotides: TGCAGTGCTAGGTTTATAATTCCCGGGGAGACCCAGTACTTC.